This TCR beta chain was recovered during a study of blood T cell repertoires in COVID-19. Trimming stripped 6 bases from V and 0 bases from J, with 11 bases between. CDR3 length equals 14 residues. The germline CDR1 and CDR2 sequences are SNHLY and FYNNEI. The protocol was immunoSEQ multiplex PCR, while the TCRdb copy is restricted to in-frame clones and leaves out a portion. Here the sample spans almost 300,000 clones, 85% to 90% being singletons. Source material: peripheral blood. This sequence originates from a man between 65 and 79 years old with acute or convalescent COVID-19. This chain connects TRBV2 to TRBJ1-2; D ambiguous. DNA for the CDR3: TGTGCCAGCAGCCAAGAGAGAGCTAACTATGGCTACACCTTC. This translates into CASSQERANYGYTF.